This TCR beta chain is from a study of blood T cell repertoires in COVID-19. The overall study: Nucleic acid was either cDNA or gDNA, and it came from T cells, B-cell-depleted T cells, or PBMCs.

V shed 6 bases and J 6 bases; nucleotides not matched to a gene: 8. The CDR3 totals 13 residues. The V gene's germline CDR1 is MNHEY and CDR2 SVGAGI. The Seattle patients joined while their infection was active and were tracked longitudinally afterward. Study processing details: Reference gene primer amplification gave nucleated cell count estimates. The data were produced by immunoSEQ multiplex PCR, yet TCRdb's version contains in-frame clones alone and is incomplete. V, J and clone size were drawn from that table, and D and trimming were deduced from the DNA. The sample includes fewer than 200,000 clones, 82% of them seen just once.

This receptor was identified in an older woman with COVID-19, enrolled during active disease. Sequencing was carried out using peripheral blood. This sequence joins TRBV6-5 and TRBJ2-7; TRBD1 aligns across 7 bases. CDR3 sequence reads: CASRQGVKAEQYF. The DNA of the CDR3 is TGTGCCAGCAGGCAGGGGGTTAAGGCCGAGCAGTACTTC.